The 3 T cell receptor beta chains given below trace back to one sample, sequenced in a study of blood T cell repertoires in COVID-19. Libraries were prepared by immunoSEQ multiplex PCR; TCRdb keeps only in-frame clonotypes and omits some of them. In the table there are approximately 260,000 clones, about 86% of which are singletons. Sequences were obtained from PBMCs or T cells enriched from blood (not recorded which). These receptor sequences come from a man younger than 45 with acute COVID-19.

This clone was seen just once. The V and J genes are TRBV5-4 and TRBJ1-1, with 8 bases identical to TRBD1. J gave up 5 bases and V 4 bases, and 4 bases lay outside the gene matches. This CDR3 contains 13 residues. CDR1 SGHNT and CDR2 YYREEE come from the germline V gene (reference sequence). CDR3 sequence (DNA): TGTGCCAGCAGCCAGGGGGCGCGGACTGAAGCTTTCTTT. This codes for CASSQGARTEAFF.

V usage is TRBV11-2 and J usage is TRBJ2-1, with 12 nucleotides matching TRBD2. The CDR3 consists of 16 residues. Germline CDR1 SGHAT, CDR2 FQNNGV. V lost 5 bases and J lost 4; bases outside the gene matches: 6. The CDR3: CASSPRLAGAYNEQFF. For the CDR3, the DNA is TGTGCCAGCAGCCCGCGACTAGCGGGGGCTTACAATGAGCAGTTCTTC.

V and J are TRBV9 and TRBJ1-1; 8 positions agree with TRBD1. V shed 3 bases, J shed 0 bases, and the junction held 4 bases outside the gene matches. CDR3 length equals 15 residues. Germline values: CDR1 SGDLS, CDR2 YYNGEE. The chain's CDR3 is CASSAGTGMNTEAFF. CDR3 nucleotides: TGTGCCAGCAGCGCGGGGACAGGAATGAACACTGAAGCTTTCTTT.